This T cell receptor beta chain was captured in a study of shared clonotypes between healthy human individuals. Study overall: Three CD4 naive, three CD4 memory, two CD8 naive and one CD8 memory plate were used per donor.

The germline V gene encodes CDR1 SGDLS and CDR2 YYNGEE. V lost 3 bases, J lost 2 bases, and 3 bases stayed unmatched. The CDR3 totals 15 residues. About this clone: No antigen is known for it.

Findings and limits, study-wide: Among donors, sharing of clonotypes was expected to be affected by sequencing depth. The study found roughly 5% of naive CD4 clonotypes shared across a few donors.

Method: immunoSEQ multiplex PCR; TCRdb's copy keeps in-frame clones and lacks some. Here the sample spans about 1.9 million clones, over 85% being singletons. CD45RO-negative cells were positively selected for CCR7, leaving out terminally differentiated effector memory CD45RA+ cells. The study drew all its donors from Caucasian adults living in Nashville, Tennessee. The sample comprised naive CD8+ T cells from PBMCs. The receptor's source is a man in his late teens or twenties in good health. Some clones in this sample may be carry-over from other donors' samples. V is TRBV9 and J is TRBJ2-5, with 11 positions matching TRBD2. CDR3 bases: TGTGCCAGCAGCGCCGGGACTAGCGGACAAGAGACCCAGTACTTC. It yields the protein CASSAGTSGQETQYF.